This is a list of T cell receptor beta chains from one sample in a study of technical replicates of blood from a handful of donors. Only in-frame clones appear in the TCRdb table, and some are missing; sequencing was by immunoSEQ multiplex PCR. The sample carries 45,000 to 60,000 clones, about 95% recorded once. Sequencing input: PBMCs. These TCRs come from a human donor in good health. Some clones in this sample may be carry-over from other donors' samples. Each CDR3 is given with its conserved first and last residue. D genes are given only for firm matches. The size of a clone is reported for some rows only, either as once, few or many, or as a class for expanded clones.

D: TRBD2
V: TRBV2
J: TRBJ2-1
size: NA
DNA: TGTGCCAGCAGTGCGGGGGGGCGAAATGAGCAGTTCTTC
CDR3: CASSAGGRNEQFF

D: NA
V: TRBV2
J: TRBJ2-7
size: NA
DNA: TGTGCCAGCAGCGGGGTGGGCTACGAGCAGTACTTC
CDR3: CASSGVGYEQYF

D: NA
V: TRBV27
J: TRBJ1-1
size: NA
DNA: TGTGCCAGCAGTTTAGTGGGAGGAACTGAAGCTTTCTTT
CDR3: CASSLVGGTEAFF

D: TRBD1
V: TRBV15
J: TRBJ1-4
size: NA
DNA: TGTGCCACCAGCAGCGGGACAGGGGATGCAACTAATGAAAAACTGTTTTTT
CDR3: CATSSGTGDATNEKLFF

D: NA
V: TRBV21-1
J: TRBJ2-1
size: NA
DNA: TGTGCCAGCAGCAAAAACGGGAGGAACCCTCCCGGTGAGCAGTTCTTC
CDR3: CASSKNGRNPPGEQFF

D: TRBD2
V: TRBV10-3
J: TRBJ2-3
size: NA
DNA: TGTGCCATCAGTGAGAGCGGGGCCTTAGATACGCAGTATTTT
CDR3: CAISESGALDTQYF

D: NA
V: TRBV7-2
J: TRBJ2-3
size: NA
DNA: TGTGCCAGCAGCCCCGGGGGGCTGGGCACAGATACGCAGTATTTT
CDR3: CASSPGGLGTDTQYF

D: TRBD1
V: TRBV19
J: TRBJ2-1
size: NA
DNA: TGTGCCAGTAGTATAGGGCCCCGACAGGGCGGCTACAATGAGCAGTTCTTC
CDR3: CASSIGPRQGGYNEQFF

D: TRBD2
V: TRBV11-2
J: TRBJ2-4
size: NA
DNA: TGTGCCAGCAGCTCCCCTTTCGGGGGGTCCAAAAACATTCAGTACTTC
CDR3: CASSSPFGGSKNIQYF

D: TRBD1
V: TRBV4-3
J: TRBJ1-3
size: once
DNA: TGCGCCAGCAGCCAATCGACAGGGGTCTCTGGAAACACCATATATTTT
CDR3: CASSQSTGVSGNTIYF

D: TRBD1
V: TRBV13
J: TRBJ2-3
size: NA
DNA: TGTGCCAGCAGTCGCGGACAGGCTAGCACAGATACGCAGTATTTT
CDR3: CASSRGQASTDTQYF

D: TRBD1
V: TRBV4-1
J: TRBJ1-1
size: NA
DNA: TGCGCCAGCAGCCAAGCGGACAGGGAAAACACTGAAGCTTTCTTT
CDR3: CASSQADRENTEAFF

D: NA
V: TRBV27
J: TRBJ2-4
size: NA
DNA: TGTGCCAGCAGTTTATCGTGGGCGTTAACACTCAAAAACATTCAGTACTTC
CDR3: CASSLSWALTLKNIQYF

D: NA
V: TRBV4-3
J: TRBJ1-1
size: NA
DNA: TGCGCCAGCAGCAAAGACAGGAACACTGAAGCTTTCTTT
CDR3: CASSKDRNTEAFF

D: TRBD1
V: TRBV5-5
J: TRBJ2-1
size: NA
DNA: TGTGCCAGCAGCGTAGACAGGGGCGAGATCTACAATGAGCAGTTCTTC
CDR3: CASSVDRGEIYNEQFF

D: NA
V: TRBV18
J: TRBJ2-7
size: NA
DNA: TGTGCCAGCTCGACCATCCCGGGTTCCTCCACCTACGAGCAGTACTTC
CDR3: CASSTIPGSSTYEQYF

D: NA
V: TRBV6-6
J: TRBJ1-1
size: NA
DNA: TGTGCCAGCAGTCCTTACATCGGGGATATGAACACTGAAGCTTTCTTT
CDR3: CASSPYIGDMNTEAFF

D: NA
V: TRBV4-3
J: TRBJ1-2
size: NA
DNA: TGCGCCAGCAGCCAAGATGTGAGGGATTTAGGGGGCTACACCTTC
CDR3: CASSQDVRDLGGYTF

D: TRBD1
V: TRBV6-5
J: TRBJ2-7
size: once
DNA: TGTGCCAGCAGTTACCTGGGACAGGCCAACGAGCAGTACTTC
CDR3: CASSYLGQANEQYF

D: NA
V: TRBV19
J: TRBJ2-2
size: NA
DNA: TGTGCCAGTAACAGGGCGAACACCGGGGAGCTGTTTTTT
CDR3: CASNRANTGELFF

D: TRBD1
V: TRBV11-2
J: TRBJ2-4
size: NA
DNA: TGTGCCAGCAGCCCAGCGGCCGGGACAGACAAAAACATTCAGTACTTC
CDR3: CASSPAAGTDKNIQYF